The 28 T cell receptor beta chains below all came from one sample that was sequenced in a study of shared clonotypes between healthy human individuals. The method was immunoSEQ multiplex PCR; TCRdb's version includes in-frame clones alone and lacks a portion of them. This table holds 450,000 to 600,000 clones, 70% to 80% found once. Sequencing was carried out using PBMCs. These receptors originate from a woman in her thirties or forties in good health. Some clones in this sample may be carry-over from other donors' samples.

This chain joins TRBV2 and TRBJ1-3, with D hard to call. Germline CDR1 reads SNHLY; CDR2 reads FYNNEI. Trimming took 4 bases from V and 1 from J, leaving 8 bases between them. This CDR3 is built from 14 residues. The DNA of the CDR3 is TGTGCCAGCAGTGCTACACGGTCTGGAAACACCATATATTTT. Protein: CASSATRSGNTIYF. The full variable domain, its missing parts supplied by reference TRBV2 and TRBJ1-3, is EPEVTQTPSHQVTQMGQEVILRCVPISNHLYFYWYRQILGQKVEFLVSFYNNEISEKSEIFDDQFSVERPDGSNFTLKIRSTKLEDSAMYFCASSATRSGNTIYFGEGSWLTVV.

J is TRBJ2-7 and V is TRBV4-3; 10 nucleotides align to TRBD2. Germline CDR1 reads LGHNA; CDR2 reads YSLEER. The length of the CDR3 is 16 residues. Trimming at V came to 1 base and at J to 4 bases, leaving 7 bases not matched to a gene. The CDR3 DNA is TGCGCCAGCAGCCAAGTCGCAGCGGGAGGGCCATACGAGCAGTACTTC. Translation: CASSQVAAGGPYEQYF.

J is TRBJ2-3 and V is TRBV28, with TRBD2 matching 8 bases. V lost 6 bases and J lost 4; bases outside the gene matches: 6. CDR1 is MDHEN, CDR2 SYDVKM, per germline. CDR3 size: 14 residues. CDR3 in DNA: TGTGCCAGCAGGGAAAGCGGGAGCGCAGATACGCAGTATTTT. It translates to CASRESGSADTQYF.

J is TRBJ2-2 and V is TRBV27; 9 bases align to TRBD1. Germline trimming cut 5 bases from V and 3 bases from J; bases unmatched to any gene: 4. CDR1 and CDR2 (germline): MNHEY, SMNVEV (reference sequence). This CDR3 spans 15 amino acids. CDR3 loop: CASSTQGADTGELFF. CDR3 nucleotide sequence: TGTGCCAGCAGTACACAGGGGGCTGACACCGGGGAGCTGTTTTTT.

The chain has TRBV7-8 and TRBJ2-5; 7 nucleotides align to TRBD1. Per the germline V gene, CDR1 is SGHVS and CDR2 is FQNEAQ. With V trimmed by 3 bases and J by 4 bases, 2 bases remained unmatched. The CDR3 length is 13 residues. In DNA form, the CDR3 reads TGTGCCAGCAGCTTGGACAGGTCAGAGACCCAGTACTTC. Translation: CASSLDRSETQYF.

A word on this clone: Germline is not matched at one junction end, which may reflect a read error. The chain carries TRBV28 and TRBJ2-7; TRBD2 matches 13 bases. The CDR3 has 14 residues. Germline V lookup: CDR1 MDHEN, CDR2 SYDVKM. This CDR3 is CASRTSGSSYEKYF. The CDR3 DNA reads TGTGCCAGCCGGACTAGCGGGAGTTCATACGAGAAGTACTTC.

Only one count was recorded for this clone. This sample also contains other DNA sequences that code for the same CDR3. The rearrangement links TRBV28 to TRBJ1-5, with no clear D. CDR3 length equals 13 residues. Per the germline V gene, CDR1 is MDHEN and CDR2 is SYDVKM. Trimming cost V 5 bases and J 7 bases, with 12 bases left between them. CDR3 nucleotides: TGTGCCAGCAGTGACCCTGGTCAGCAGCCCCAGCATTTT. Translated: CASSDPGQQPQHF.

V is TRBV6-1 and J is TRBJ2-3; TRBD2 matches at 7 bases. V trimming: 2 bases; J trimming: 0 bases; junction bases outside the gene matches: 8. Germline V gene data show CDR1 as MNHNS and CDR2 as SASEGT. This CDR3 comprises 17 residues. The CDR3: CASSERPSGTSTDTQYF. The CDR3 bases are TGTGCCAGCAGTGAAAGGCCTAGCGGAACTAGCACAGATACGCAGTATTTT.

The chain employs TRBV18 and TRBJ2-1; the match to TRBD2 covers 10 bases. The CDR3 covers 13 residues. From germline, CDR1 is KGHSH and CDR2 LQKENI. V lost 3 bases, J lost 7 bases, and 0 bases stayed unmatched. CDR3 DNA: TGTGCCAGCTCACCGGGACTAGCGAATGAGCAGTTCTTC. It codes for CASSPGLANEQFF.

This clone was counted a few times. This chain links TRBV7-8 with TRBJ1-2; 7 positions agree with TRBD1. Germline V gives CDR1 SGHVS, CDR2 FQNEAQ. The CDR3 is made up of 12 amino acids. V gave up 7 bases and J gave up 8 bases; unmatched junction bases: 7. CDR3 sequence reads: CASTQTGRGYTF. The CDR3 nucleotides are TGTGCCAGCACCCAGACAGGGCGCGGCTACACCTTC.

The chain links TRBV29-1 to TRBJ1-2; no clear D. Trimming pared 3 bases from V and 7 bases from J, leaving 6 bases between. The CDR3 extends over 10 amino acids. From germline, CDR1 is SQVTM and CDR2 ANQGSEA. CDR3 region: CSVDGSGYTF. The CDR3 region has the DNA TGCAGCGTTGACGGGTCTGGCTACACCTTC.

The chain links TRBV28 to TRBJ2-7; TRBD2 might be the D (5 bases). Trimming stripped 6 bases from V and 0 bases from J, with 15 bases between. Germline V CDR1 and CDR2: MDHEN, SYDVKM. This CDR3 has 15 residues. CDR3 in DNA: TGTGCCAGCAGACCTGGGCCCCGGGGCTCCTACGAGCAGTACTTC. As protein: CASRPGPRGSYEQYF.

This sequence joins TRBV19 and TRBJ2-7; perhaps TRBD2 as D (6 bases). The CDR3 contains 16 residues. CDR1 and CDR2 (germline): LNHDA, SQIVND (reference sequence). Trimming removed 3 bases at V and 0 bases at J, with 15 bases between. In DNA form, the CDR3 reads TGTGCCAGTAGTATGGCCGGGACTCATTACTCCTACGAGCAGTACTTC. Translation: CASSMAGTHYSYEQYF.

With respect to this clone: Mismatch with germline at one junction end may stem from a read error. The CDR3 DNA reads TGTGCCAGTAGCTTCCAGCTGAGCACAGATACGCAGTATTTT. Its protein is CASSFQLSTDTQYF. The V call is TRBV7-3, the J call TRBJ2-3, with unresolved D. CDR1 and CDR2 (germline): SGHTA, FQGTGA. CDR3 length: 14 residues.

V usage is TRBV6-5 and J usage is TRBJ1-5; D is unresolved. Germline values: CDR1 MNHEY, CDR2 SVGAGI. The germline V and J ends were trimmed by 0 bases and 2 bases, with 5 bases remaining between them. CDR3 size: 14 residues. This CDR3 is CASSYSQGNQPQHF. CDR3 coding DNA: TGTGCCAGCAGTTACTCGCAGGGCAATCAGCCCCAGCATTTT.

The genes are TRBV29-1 and TRBJ2-7; TRBD2 is a possible D gene (5 bases). The ends were cut back, 4 bases at V and 3 bases at J, with 7 bases in the middle. Germline CDR1 and CDR2: SQVTM and ANQGSEA. The CDR3 length is 11 residues. CDR3 sequence: CSVGGFYEQYF. DNA for the CDR3: TGCAGCGTTGGAGGGTTCTACGAGCAGTACTTC.

This chain connects TRBV5-1 to TRBJ2-5; D call uncertain. Germline V gene data show CDR1 as SGHRS and CDR2 as YFSETQ. V lost 4 bases to trimming and J lost 5 bases, with 15 bases between them. CDR3 size: 14 residues. CDR3 in DNA: TGCGCCAGCAGCCCAGGCCAACGGATGGAGACCCAGTACTTC. This codes for CASSPGQRMETQYF.

The rearrangement links TRBV27 to TRBJ1-1; D not resolved. Per the germline V gene, CDR1 is MNHEY and CDR2 is SMNVEV (reference sequence). CDR3 length equals 15 residues. Trimming pared 8 bases from V and 0 bases from J, leaving 16 bases between. The CDR3 coding sequence is TGTGCCAGCCGTGGCCTCTTGCGGGTGAACACTGAAGCTTTCTTT. Translated: CASRGLLRVNTEAFF.

V and J are TRBV11-2 and TRBJ2-5, with 7 bases matching TRBD2. Germline trimming cut 4 bases from V and 5 bases from J; bases unmatched to any gene: 19. The CDR3 loop spans 18 amino acids. Germline CDR1 SGHAT, CDR2 FQNNGV. CDR3 region: CASSSGTLWRESGETQYF. The CDR3 nucleotides read TGTGCCAGCAGCTCCGGGACCTTATGGCGGGAGTCGGGGGAGACCCAGTACTTC.

The chain carries TRBV2 and TRBJ2-6; 7 nucleotides line up with TRBD1. V dropped 2 bases and J dropped 2; count of bases not matched to a gene: 9. This CDR3 contains 18 residues. Germline-derived CDR1 and CDR2 are SNHLY and FYNNEI. The CDR3 region has the DNA TGTGCCAGCAGTGAAAGGGGCAGAGGGGGCCCTGGGGCCAACGTCCTGACTTTC. Protein sequence: CASSERGRGGPGANVLTF.

The sample holds a few counts of this clone. J is TRBJ1-4 and V is TRBV10-3; tentative D call: TRBD1 (5 bases). Between the trimmed V and J ends, which lost 8 bases and 2 bases, there was a span of 9 bases. The germline V gene encodes CDR1 ENHRY and CDR2 SYGVKD. CDR3 length: 13 amino acids. The CDR3 bases are TGTGCCATCGGGGCAGGGACTAATGAAAAACTGTTTTTT. Residues: CAIGAGTNEKLFF.

The chain joins TRBV2 to TRBJ1-4; D is ambiguous. The CDR3 runs to 12 residues. Germline V gene lookup returns CDR1 SNHLY and CDR2 FYNNEI. V lost 8 bases and J 13 bases, leaving 17 bases between the germline ends. The CDR3 reads CASLLGWVGLFF. The CDR3 DNA reads as TGTGCCAGCCTCCTCGGCTGGGTCGGACTGTTTTTT.

Only a few counts were recorded for this clone. The rearrangement links TRBV7-2 to TRBJ1-2, with 7 bases matching TRBD1. CDR3 length: 14 amino acids. Germline CDR1 SGHTA, CDR2 FQGNSA. With V trimmed by 0 bases and J by 5 bases, 3 bases remained unmatched. CDR3 nucleotides: TGTGCCAGCAGCTTAGCCGGGGACAGTTATGGCTACACCTTC. Amino acids: CASSLAGDSYGYTF.

The genes are TRBV5-1 and TRBJ2-3, with 9 bases lining up with TRBD2. V lost 0 bases, J lost 6 bases, and 11 bases stayed unmatched. The CDR3 has 17 residues. Germline V CDR1 and CDR2: SGHRS, YFSETQ. CDR3 in amino acids: CASSLGFGSGSSDTQYF. As DNA, the CDR3 is TGCGCCAGCAGCTTGGGGTTTGGTAGCGGGAGTAGCGATACGCAGTATTTT. Together with reference TRBV5-1 and TRBJ2-3, the CDR3 gives the full variable domain: KAGVTQTPRYLIKTRGQQVTLSCSPISGHRSVSWYQQTPGQGLQFLFEYFSETQRNKGNFPGRFSGRQFSNSRSEMNVSTLELGDSALYLCASSLGFGSGSSDTQYFGPGTRLTVL.

The V call is TRBV29-1, the J call TRBJ2-2, with 12 positions matching TRBD1. Looked up from germline, CDR1 is SQVTM and CDR2 is ANQGSEA. The CDR3 totals 16 residues. V lost 3 bases, J lost 6 bases, and 8 bases stayed unmatched. CDR3 in amino acids: CSVDSRGQGAPGELFF. CDR3 coding DNA: TGCAGCGTTGACAGTAGGGGACAGGGGGCGCCCGGGGAGCTGTTTTTT.

This clone was observed a single time. The chain carries TRBV6-5 and TRBJ1-1; the D is unclear. The V end was cut by 6 bases, the J end by 2 bases, with 13 bases between. CDR3 length: 14 residues. Germline V lookup: CDR1 MNHEY, CDR2 SVGAGI. CDR3 in amino acids: CASRAPGSNTEAFF. CDR3 DNA: TGTGCCAGCAGAGCACCGGGCTCCAACACTGAAGCTTTCTTT.

The rearrangement links TRBV7-9 to TRBJ2-2; 10 bases align to TRBD2. The CDR3 is 18 amino acids. V gave up 4 bases and J gave up 5 bases; unmatched junction bases: 13. The germline V gene has CDR1 SEHNR and CDR2 FQNEAQ (reference sequence). CDR3 sequence: CASSSITGGLAVTGELFF. The DNA of the CDR3 is TGTGCCAGCAGCTCGATTACGGGAGGACTAGCGGTTACCGGGGAGCTGTTTTTT.

The CDR3 protein is CASNIIGTSNNEQFF. CDR3 sequence (DNA): TGTGCCAGCAACATAATTGGGACTAGCAACAATGAGCAGTTCTTC. V and J are TRBV7-9 and TRBJ2-1; 9 bases line up with TRBD2. The CDR3 sequence is 15 residues long. Germline V gene lookup returns CDR1 SEHNR and CDR2 FQNEAQ (reference sequence). V dropped 7 bases and J dropped 5; count of bases not matched to a gene: 9.